These 8 T cell receptor beta chains came from one sample sequenced in a study of identical twins. One entry per CDR3 protein results from TCRdb running MiXCR on the 5' RACE reads. The data hold approximately 1.8 million distinct CDR3 sequences, with roughly 35% observed a single time. The specimen was cord blood. The receptors shown here come from a newborn girl in good health.

This chain joins TRBV27 and TRBJ1-2; tentatively, D is TRBD1 (6 bases). The germline V and J ends were trimmed by 2 bases and 8 bases, with 18 bases remaining between them. Looked up from germline, CDR1 is MNHEY and CDR2 is SMNVEV (reference sequence). The CDR3 has 15 residues. The CDR3 nucleotides read TGTGCCAGCAGTTTAGGAGTTCAGGGGTCTGGGGGCTACACCTTC. Protein: CASSLGVQGSGGYTF.

The V gene is TRBV5-1, the J gene TRBJ2-3, with D possibly matching TRBD1 (5 bases). Deletions cut 1 base from V and 4 bases from J, with 10 bases between. This CDR3 comprises 14 residues. Germline CDR1 is SGHRS and CDR2 is YFSETQ. The CDR3 DNA sequence: TGCGCCAGCAGCTTGCAGGGAAGGGCAGATACGCAGTATTTT. It translates to CASSLQGRADTQYF.

V and J are TRBV29-1 and TRBJ2-1; 10 nucleotides agree with TRBD1. The V gene end was trimmed by 6 bases and the J gene end by 4 bases; junction bases not matched to a gene: 6. CDR1 SQVTM and CDR2 ANQGSEA come from the germline V gene. The CDR3 has 14 residues. The CDR3 DNA sequence: TGCAGCGTGGACCGGGACAGGGGATACAATGAGCAGTTCTTC. Translated, it gives CSVDRDRGYNEQFF.

This clonotype came up a few times. The gene calls are TRBV4-1 and TRBJ2-1; D is possibly TRBD2 (6 bases). The V end lost 6 bases, the J end lost 0 bases, and 12 bases lay between the germline ends. CDR1 is MGHRA, CDR2 YSYEKL, per germline. The length of the CDR3 is 15 residues. The CDR3 DNA follows: TGCGCCAGCAGTACTAGCCCTAGCTCCTACAATGAGCAGTTCTTC. It specifies CASSTSPSSYNEQFF.

The rearrangement uses TRBV3-1 and TRBJ2-7; D could derive from TRBD1 or TRBD2 (5 bases each). V dropped 1 base and J dropped 7 bases, with 11 bases sitting between them. The CDR3 runs to 13 residues. Germline loops: CDR1 LGHDT, CDR2 YNNKEL (reference sequence). The CDR3: CASSQGVGGEQYF. The CDR3 region has the DNA TGTGCCAGCAGCCAAGGTGTTGGGGGAGAGCAGTACTTC.

This clonotype was seen a few times. The V call is TRBV4-1, the J call TRBJ1-5; D is unresolved. Germline V gene sequence: CDR1 MGHRA, CDR2 YSYEKL. V lost 1 base and J 5 bases, leaving 12 bases between the germline ends. The CDR3 is 15 amino acids. CDR3 sequence: CASSQAEGTYQPQHF. As DNA, the CDR3 is TGCGCCAGCAGCCAAGCGGAGGGAACGTATCAGCCCCAGCATTTT.

This clonotype was counted only a few times. V usage is TRBV27 and J usage is TRBJ2-1, with 12 bases identical to TRBD2. V gave up 1 base and J gave up 5 bases; unmatched junction bases: 3. The germline V gene encodes CDR1 MNHEY and CDR2 SMNVEV (reference sequence). This CDR3 has 16 residues. CDR3 loop: CASSLLTSGRHNEQFF. The CDR3 DNA reads as TGTGCCAGCAGTTTATTGACTAGCGGGAGACACAATGAGCAGTTCTTC.

In its sample, this clonotype was seen a few times. This rearrangement joins TRBV20-1 to TRBJ2-7, with 12 bases fitting TRBD2. The J segment lost 2 bases and the V segment lost 4 bases, leaving 3 bases of the junction unmatched. This CDR3 is built from 14 residues. The germline V gene encodes CDR1 DFQATT and CDR2 SNEGSKA (reference sequence). DNA for the CDR3: TGCAGTGCTACCCCTAGCGGGGGGGCCTACGAGCAGTACTTC. Protein product: CSATPSGGAYEQYF.